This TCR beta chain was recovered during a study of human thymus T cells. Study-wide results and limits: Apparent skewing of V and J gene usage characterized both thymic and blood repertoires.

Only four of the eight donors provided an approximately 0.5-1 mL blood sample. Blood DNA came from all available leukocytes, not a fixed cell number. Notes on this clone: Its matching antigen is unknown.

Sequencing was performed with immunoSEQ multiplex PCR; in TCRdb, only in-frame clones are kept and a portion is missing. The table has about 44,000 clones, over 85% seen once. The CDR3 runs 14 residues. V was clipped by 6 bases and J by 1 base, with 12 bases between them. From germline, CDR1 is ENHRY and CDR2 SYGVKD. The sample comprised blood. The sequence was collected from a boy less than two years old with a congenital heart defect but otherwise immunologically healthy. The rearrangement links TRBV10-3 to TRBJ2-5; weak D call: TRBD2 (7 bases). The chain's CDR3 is CAISGGPPQETQYF. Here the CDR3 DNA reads TGTGCCATCAGCGGGGGGCCCCCCCAAGAGACCCAGTACTTC.